This T cell receptor (beta chain) is from a study of blood T cell repertoires in COVID-19 (dated by TCRdb to about 2020). Broadly, across the study: Collaborator samples came from the United States, Italy and Spain and covered acute and convalescent phases of COVID-19. A freely available public database, intended as a resource for researchers studying the immune response to SARS-CoV-2, is where the repertoires were released. The samples were drawn from the first 160 participants of the ongoing ImmuneRACE study and from 1,254 subjects provided by 6 global collaborators. HLA class I and class II types, where available, came from metadata supplied by the sample provider rather than from assay-based typing. The material from the prospective study consisted of cDNA or gDNA derived from T cells, B-cell-depleted T cells, or PBMCs. Deeply sampled blood TCRbeta repertoires from subjects exposed to, actively infected with, or recovered from COVID-19 were included in the dataset. Nearly every sample came with metadata listing a de-identified subject ID, COVID-19 status, age in years and sex. Beyond this particular receptor, the publication reports: The amount of clinical and demographic metadata varied by source and participant and was provided uncurated.

TCRbeta CDR3 regions were amplified from genomic DNA by means of the immunoSEQ Assay, a bias-controlled multiplex PCR. Turning to the authors' computational methods: The number of nucleated cells in each sample was estimated from the amplification of reference gene primers within the assay. Sequence reads were collapsed and filtered to measure the absolute abundance of every unique TCRbeta CDR3 rearrangement. For each sample, productive Simpson clonality was calculated as the square root of Simpson's diversity index across productive rearrangements. TCRdb provides this immuneACCESS table in a form limited to in-frame rearrangements. Some clones are lacking; in checked studies, under half of them reflect an unresolved V gene, and why the rest are absent is not known. That table supplies the V and J calls and clone size; D and trimming were determined from the DNA. The sample includes tens of thousands of clones, with 88% observed a single time. The ten largest clones represent about 5% of the sample.

Details on this clone: The antigen it binds to is not known. Per-nucleotide qualities are absent, and no much larger clonotype sits a single base away.

Looking up the germline V gene yields CDR1 SGHTA and CDR2 FQGNSA. The cysteine opens and the phenylalanine closes a CDR3 of 13 amino acids. Only CDR3 DNA is held: 39 bases, read in frame from base 1. V is cut by 5 bases and J by 7 bases, and the space between the germline ends is 15 bases. Collaborating institutions collected whole blood in K2EDTA tubes following their own protocols. For TCRbeta analysis, collaborator samples were shipped as frozen whole blood, as isolated PBMCs, or as DNA extracted from either sample type. The sequence is built from TRBV7-2 and TRBJ2-7; 5 matching bases give a weak D call of TRBD2. Sequenced input: peripheral blood. This TCR derives from a human donor in a cohort sampled during active COVID-19. The CDR3 has the sequence CASSRLVGVEQYF. The sequenced DNA: TGTGCCAGCAGCCGCCTGGTGGGAGTGGAGCAGTACTTC.